The 25 T cell receptor beta chains below were found in one sample sequenced in a study of blood T cell repertoires in COVID-19 (dated by TCRdb to the early 2020s). The method was the immunoSEQ multiplex PCR assay. TCRdb stores this immuneACCESS table with in-frame sequences only. Part of the clones is absent; in the studies checked, under half of the shortfall reflects unresolved V genes, and no reason is known for the rest. This sample is represented by under 200,000 clones; 87% of them were singletons. Clones ranked in the top ten supply just under 2.5% of the sample. The specimen was peripheral blood. All receptors come from a man aged 35 to 55 with active or convalescent COVID-19.

This sequence joins TRBV3-1 (or the pseudogene TRBV3-2) and TRBJ1-6, with 7 bases matching TRBD1. Germline CDR1 reads LGHDT; CDR2 reads YNNKEL (reference sequence). Trimming removed 4 bases from V and 15 bases from J; junction bases left unmatched: 15. The CDR3 is 15 residues long. The CDR3 sequence is CASSPSEGGSRLLHF. CDR3 coding DNA: TGTGCCAGCAGCCCTTCGGAAGGGGGCTCTCGACTCCTCCACTTT.

V is TRBV30 and J is TRBJ2-3, with 9 positions matching TRBD1. CDR1 is GTSNPN and CDR2 is SVGIG in the germline V gene (reference sequence). The CDR3 has 15 residues. The trim removed 2 bases at V and 0 bases at J, leaving 3 bases unmatched. In DNA form, the CDR3 reads TGTGCCTGGAGTCGGGGGACAGGGAGCACAGATACGCAGTATTTT. This codes for CAWSRGTGSTDTQYF.

This chain joins TRBV30 and TRBJ1-1; D is unclear. Looked up from germline, CDR1 is GTSNPN and CDR2 is SVGIG (reference sequence). Trimming removed 4 bases from V and 7 bases from J, with 10 bases in between. The CDR3 consists of 11 residues. DNA of the CDR3: TGTGCCTGGAATAGGCAGGTTGAAGCTTTCTTT. This translates into CAWNRQVEAFF.

Here the CDR3 DNA reads TGTGCCAGCAGTTTCCCAGGAACACCCCTCCACTTT. Its translation: CASSFPGTPLHF. V and J are TRBV27 and TRBJ1-6, with unresolved D. The CDR3 contains 12 residues. Germline V gives CDR1 MNHEY, CDR2 SMNVEV (reference sequence). Trimming shortened V by 3 bases and J by 11 bases, and 8 bases separated the two germline ends.

The chain recombines TRBV28 with TRBJ2-5; D possibly corresponds to TRBD1 (6 bases). The ends were cut back, 1 base at V and 10 bases at J, with 22 bases in the middle. Germline CDR1 and CDR2: MDHEN and SYDVKM. The CDR3 contains 16 residues. The CDR3 is CASSLYTGTTSGDQYF. CDR3 sequence (DNA): TGTGCCAGCAGTTTATACACCGGGACAACCTCGGGCGACCAGTACTTC.

The V and J genes are TRBV7-6 and TRBJ2-1; 9 bases are shared with TRBD2. Germline trimming cut 4 bases from V and 4 bases from J; bases unmatched to any gene: 11. The germline gives CDR1 SGHVS, CDR2 FNYEAQ. The CDR3 spans 17 residues. DNA for the CDR3: TGTGCCAGCAGCTCCCGTAGCGGGGGAAACGCTTACAATGAGCAGTTCTTC. Translation gives CASSSRSGGNAYNEQFF.

The chain links TRBV7-9 to TRBJ2-5; 8 bases map to TRBD1. V dropped 5 bases and J dropped 4; count of bases not matched to a gene: 12. The germline V gene encodes CDR1 SEHNR and CDR2 FQNEAQ (reference sequence). The CDR3 runs to 16 residues. The CDR3 sequence is CASSPGQGGLGETQYF. Written as DNA, the CDR3 is TGTGCCAGCAGCCCCGGACAGGGAGGTTTAGGAGAGACCCAGTACTTC.

The genes are TRBV9 and TRBJ1-4; D remains unclear. CDR1 and CDR2 from the germline V gene are SGDLS and YYNGEE. V gave up 4 bases and J gave up 0 bases, with 7 bases separating them. The CDR3 spans 14 residues. The CDR3 loop reads CASSTDATNEKLFF. CDR3 bases: TGTGCCAGCAGCACAGATGCAACTAATGAAAAACTGTTTTTT.

The gene calls are TRBV11-2 and TRBJ2-1, with D possibly TRBD2 on 5 matching bases. The CDR3 extends over 13 amino acids. Germline V gene data show CDR1 as SGHAT and CDR2 as FQNNGV. Trimming stripped 7 bases from V and 7 bases from J, with 14 bases between. CDR3: CASKDPRGNEQFF. CDR3 DNA: TGTGCCAGCAAGGACCCCCGCGGGAATGAGCAGTTCTTC.

The rearrangement uses TRBV30 and TRBJ1-1, with D possibly being TRBD1 (5 bases). Germline loops: CDR1 GTSNPN, CDR2 SVGIG (reference sequence). The V end was cut by 3 bases, the J end by 2 bases, with 10 bases between. CDR3 size: 13 residues. The DNA for the CDR3 is TGTGCCTGGAGGCTGACAGCTAACACTGAAGCTTTCTTT. Amino acid sequence: CAWRLTANTEAFF. Complete variable domain (other parts from reference TRBV30 and TRBJ1-1): SQTIHQWPATLVQPVGSPLSLECTVEGTSNPNLYWYRQAAGRGLQLLFYSVGIGQISSEVPQNLSASRPQDRQFILSSKKLLLSDSGFYLCAWRLTANTEAFFGQGTRLTVV.

This sequence joins TRBV2 and TRBJ2-3; 7 bases line up with TRBD1. Germline CDR1 is SNHLY and CDR2 is FYNNEI. V was clipped by 5 bases and J by 0 bases; unmatched bases: 5. The CDR3 spans 15 residues. The CDR3 here is CASSRDRASTDTQYF. The CDR3 nucleotides are TGTGCCAGCAGTAGAGACAGGGCTAGCACAGATACGCAGTATTTT.

The chain uses TRBV18 and TRBJ2-3; no clear D gene. V dropped 3 bases and J dropped 6 bases, with 16 bases sitting between them. The length of the CDR3 is 15 residues. Germline CDR1 is KGHSH and CDR2 is LQKENI. CDR3 nucleotides: TGTGCCAGCTCACCCCGGATGTCAGGTTTGGATACGCAGTATTTT. This encodes CASSPRMSGLDTQYF. The whole variable domain, filled in from reference TRBV18 and TRBJ2-3, reads NAGVMQNPRHLVRRRGQEARLRCSPMKGHSHVYWYRQLPEEGLKFMVYLQKENIIDESGMPKERFSAEFPKEGPSILRIQQVVRGDSAAYFCASSPRMSGLDTQYFGPGTRLTVL.

There are a few counts of this clone. The chain links TRBV7-2 to TRBJ2-7; D is uncertain. Looked up from germline, CDR1 is SGHTA and CDR2 is FQGNSA. V was cut by 6 bases and J by 4 bases, with 19 bases left in between. The CDR3 runs 15 residues. The CDR3 protein is CASSRPSAPGYEQYF. DNA for the CDR3: TGTGCCAGCAGTAGACCCAGCGCCCCGGGTTACGAGCAGTACTTC.

This chain joins TRBV19 and TRBJ1-1, with D possibly matching TRBD1 (6 bases). Germline lookup yields CDR1 LNHDA and CDR2 SQIVND (reference sequence). V lost 5 bases and J 4 bases, leaving 17 bases between the germline ends. The CDR3 is made up of 15 amino acids. The CDR3 nucleotides are TGTGCCAGTAGTTTCCCCGGTGCGGGGGCCACTGAAGCTTTCTTT. It translates to CASSFPGAGATEAFF.

The genes are TRBV10-2 and TRBJ2-1, with 10 nucleotides matching TRBD2. Germline trimming cut 5 bases from V and 7 bases from J; bases unmatched to any gene: 8. There are 15 residues in the CDR3. CDR1 is WSHSY and CDR2 is SAAADI in the germline V gene. In DNA, the CDR3 is TGCGCCAGCAGTCCGGGACTAGCGAAGGGGAATGAGCAGTTCTTC. Translated, it gives CASSPGLAKGNEQFF.

This clone came up a few times. The CDR3 reads CASSQDQASGGAQQFF. The CDR3 DNA sequence: TGTGCCAGCAGCCAAGATCAGGCTAGCGGGGGGGCCCAGCAGTTCTTC. This chain connects TRBV4-2 to TRBJ2-1; the match to TRBD2 covers 12 bases. This CDR3 contains 16 residues. The germline V gene encodes CDR1 LGHNA and CDR2 YNFKEQ. The V gene end was trimmed by 0 bases and the J gene end by 11 bases; junction bases not matched to a gene: 8.

CDR3 in amino acids: CAWTWANTEAFF. DNA of the CDR3: TGTGCCTGGACGTGGGCGAACACTGAAGCTTTCTTT. This rearrangement joins TRBV30 to TRBJ1-1, with D unclear. The CDR3 is made up of 12 amino acids. Germline CDR1 GTSNPN, CDR2 SVGIG (reference sequence). The V end was cut by 4 bases, the J end by 1 base, with 7 bases between. The full variable domain, rest sourced from reference TRBV30 and TRBJ1-1, is SQTIHQWPATLVQPVGSPLSLECTVEGTSNPNLYWYRQAAGRGLQLLFYSVGIGQISSEVPQNLSASRPQDRQFILSSKKLLLSDSGFYLCAWTWANTEAFFGQGTRLTVV.

The chain links TRBV19 to TRBJ2-3; the D gene is possibly TRBD2 (5 bases). The CDR3 consists of 14 residues. Trimming left V 7 bases short and J 5 bases short, with 16 bases between. Germline V CDR1 and CDR2: LNHDA, SQIVND (reference sequence). Here the CDR3 DNA reads TGTGCCAGTACCCCACCGGCTGCGGGAGATACGCAGTATTTT. This sequence encodes CASTPPAAGDTQYF. Variable domain in full (rest from reference TRBV19 and TRBJ2-3): DGGITQSPKYLFRKEGQNVTLSCEQNLNHDAMYWYRQDPGQGLRLIYYSQIVNDFQKGDIAEGYSVSREKKESFPLTVTSAQKNPTAFYLCASTPPAAGDTQYFGPGTRLTVL.

The gene calls are TRBV2 and TRBJ1-6, with D uncertain. Germline values: CDR1 SNHLY, CDR2 FYNNEI. V gave up 5 bases and J gave up 9 bases, with 8 bases separating them. The length of the CDR3 is 12 residues. The CDR3 DNA follows: TGTGCCAGCAGTCAATGGAGTTCACCCCTCCACTTT. Translated, it gives CASSQWSSPLHF.

This rearrangement joins TRBV2 to TRBJ2-3, with D unresolved. This CDR3 has 13 amino acids. Trimming pared 7 bases from V and 2 bases from J, leaving 10 bases between. Germline V CDR1 and CDR2: SNHLY, FYNNEI. The CDR3 sequence is CASIPPNTDTQYF. The CDR3 nucleotides are TGTGCCAGCATCCCCCCAAACACAGATACGCAGTATTTT.

The chain uses TRBV7-9 and TRBJ2-2; D gene uncertain. V was shortened by 6 bases and J by 4 bases, with 9 bases between the two germline ends. The CDR3 sequence is 13 residues long. Looked up from germline, CDR1 is SEHNR and CDR2 is FQNEAQ (reference sequence). The CDR3 DNA reads as TGTGCCAGCAGTCAGGTCCCCACCGGGGAGCTGTTTTTT. Residues: CASSQVPTGELFF.

The CDR3: CASSSDRGYGYTF. CDR3 nucleotide sequence: TGTGCCAGCAGCTCCGACCGGGGGTATGGCTACACCTTC. The chain uses TRBV7-9 and TRBJ1-2; a possible D gene is TRBD1 (5 bases). The germline V gene has CDR1 SEHNR and CDR2 FQNEAQ (reference sequence). This CDR3 is 13 amino acids long. V lost 4 bases and J lost 5, with 11 bases in between.

The sample holds one count of this clone. The rearrangement links TRBV30 to TRBJ1-6; 9 bases map to TRBD1. V trimming: 5 bases; J trimming: 10 bases; junction bases outside the gene matches: 6. The length of the CDR3 is 13 residues. CDR1 GTSNPN and CDR2 SVGIG come from the germline V gene (reference sequence). The CDR3 nucleotides are TGTGCCTGGCGGACAGGGGAGTTCTCACCCCTCCACTTT. This translates into CAWRTGEFSPLHF. Full variable domain (outside the CDR3, taken from reference TRBV30 and TRBJ1-6): SQTIHQWPATLVQPVGSPLSLECTVEGTSNPNLYWYRQAAGRGLQLLFYSVGIGQISSEVPQNLSASRPQDRQFILSSKKLLLSDSGFYLCAWRTGEFSPLHFGNGTRLTVT.

This chain links TRBV3-1 (or the pseudogene TRBV3-2) with TRBJ1-2; D uncertain. CDR3 size: 13 residues. V dropped 3 bases and J dropped 2 bases, with 7 bases sitting between them. Germline V gene data show CDR1 as LGHDT and CDR2 as YNNKEL (reference sequence). CDR3 region: CASSHSVNYGYTF. CDR3 coding DNA: TGTGCCAGCAGCCATTCAGTAAACTATGGCTACACCTTC.

The chain recombines TRBV19 with TRBJ1-4, with D perhaps TRBD1 (6 bases). The ends were cut back, 3 bases at V and 4 bases at J, with 9 bases in the middle. The CDR3 is 14 residues long. Looked up from germline, CDR1 is LNHDA and CDR2 is SQIVND (reference sequence). CDR3 amino acids: CASSIRGYNEKLFF. CDR3 DNA sequence: TGTGCCAGTAGTATCAGGGGATATAATGAAAAACTGTTTTTT.